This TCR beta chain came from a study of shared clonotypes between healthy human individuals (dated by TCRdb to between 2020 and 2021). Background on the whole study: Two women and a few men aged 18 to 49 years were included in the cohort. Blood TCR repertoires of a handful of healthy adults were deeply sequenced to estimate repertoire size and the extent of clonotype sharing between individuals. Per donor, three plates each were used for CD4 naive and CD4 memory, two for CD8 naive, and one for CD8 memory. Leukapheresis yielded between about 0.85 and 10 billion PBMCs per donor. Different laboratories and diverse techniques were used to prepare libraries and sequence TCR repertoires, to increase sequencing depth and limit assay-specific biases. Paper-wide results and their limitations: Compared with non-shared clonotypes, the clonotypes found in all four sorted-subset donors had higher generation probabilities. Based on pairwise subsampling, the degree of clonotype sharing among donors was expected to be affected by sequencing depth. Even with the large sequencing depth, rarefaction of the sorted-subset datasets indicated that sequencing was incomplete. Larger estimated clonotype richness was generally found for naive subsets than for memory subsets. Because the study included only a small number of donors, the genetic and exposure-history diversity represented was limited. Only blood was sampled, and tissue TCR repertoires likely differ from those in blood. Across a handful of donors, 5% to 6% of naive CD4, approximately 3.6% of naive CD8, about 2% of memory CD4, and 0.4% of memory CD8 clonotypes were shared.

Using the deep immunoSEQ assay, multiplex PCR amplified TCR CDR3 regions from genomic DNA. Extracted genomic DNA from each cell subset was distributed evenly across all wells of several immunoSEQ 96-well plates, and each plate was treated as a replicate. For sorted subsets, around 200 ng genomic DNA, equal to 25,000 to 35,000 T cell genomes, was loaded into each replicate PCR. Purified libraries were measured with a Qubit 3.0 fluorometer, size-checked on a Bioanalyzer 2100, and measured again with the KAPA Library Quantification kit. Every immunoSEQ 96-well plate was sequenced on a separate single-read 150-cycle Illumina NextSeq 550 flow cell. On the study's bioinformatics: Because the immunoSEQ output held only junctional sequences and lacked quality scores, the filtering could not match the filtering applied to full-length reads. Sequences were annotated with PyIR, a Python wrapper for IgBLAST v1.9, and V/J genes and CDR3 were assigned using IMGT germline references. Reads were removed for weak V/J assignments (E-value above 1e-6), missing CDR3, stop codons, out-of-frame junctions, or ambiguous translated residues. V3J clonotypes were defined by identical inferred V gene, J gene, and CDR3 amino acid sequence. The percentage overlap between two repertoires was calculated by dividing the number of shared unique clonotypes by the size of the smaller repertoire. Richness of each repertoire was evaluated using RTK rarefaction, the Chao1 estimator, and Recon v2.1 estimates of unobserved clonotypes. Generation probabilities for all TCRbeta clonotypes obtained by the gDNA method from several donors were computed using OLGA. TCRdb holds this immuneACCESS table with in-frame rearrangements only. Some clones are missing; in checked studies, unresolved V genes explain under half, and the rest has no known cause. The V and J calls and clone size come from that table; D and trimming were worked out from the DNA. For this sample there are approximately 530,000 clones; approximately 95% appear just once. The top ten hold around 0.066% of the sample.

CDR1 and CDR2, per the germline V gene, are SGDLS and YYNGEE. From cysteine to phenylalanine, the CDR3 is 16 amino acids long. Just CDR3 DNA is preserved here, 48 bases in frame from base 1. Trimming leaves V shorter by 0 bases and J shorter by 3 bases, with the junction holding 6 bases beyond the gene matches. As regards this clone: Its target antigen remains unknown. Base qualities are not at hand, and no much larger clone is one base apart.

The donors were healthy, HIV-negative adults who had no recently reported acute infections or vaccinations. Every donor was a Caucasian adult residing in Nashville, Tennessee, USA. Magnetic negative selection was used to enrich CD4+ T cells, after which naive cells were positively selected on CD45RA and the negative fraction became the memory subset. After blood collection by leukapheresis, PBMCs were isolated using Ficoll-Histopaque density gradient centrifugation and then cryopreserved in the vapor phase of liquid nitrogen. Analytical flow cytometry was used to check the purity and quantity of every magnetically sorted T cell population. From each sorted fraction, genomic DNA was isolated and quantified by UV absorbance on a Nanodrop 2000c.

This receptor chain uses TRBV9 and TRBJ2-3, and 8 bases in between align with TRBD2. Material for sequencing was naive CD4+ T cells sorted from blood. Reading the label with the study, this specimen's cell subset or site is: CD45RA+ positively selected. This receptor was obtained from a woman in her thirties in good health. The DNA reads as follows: TGTGCCAGCAGCGTAGCGGGAGGGCCGGTTACAGATACGCAGTATTTT. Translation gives CASSVAGGPVTDTQYF.